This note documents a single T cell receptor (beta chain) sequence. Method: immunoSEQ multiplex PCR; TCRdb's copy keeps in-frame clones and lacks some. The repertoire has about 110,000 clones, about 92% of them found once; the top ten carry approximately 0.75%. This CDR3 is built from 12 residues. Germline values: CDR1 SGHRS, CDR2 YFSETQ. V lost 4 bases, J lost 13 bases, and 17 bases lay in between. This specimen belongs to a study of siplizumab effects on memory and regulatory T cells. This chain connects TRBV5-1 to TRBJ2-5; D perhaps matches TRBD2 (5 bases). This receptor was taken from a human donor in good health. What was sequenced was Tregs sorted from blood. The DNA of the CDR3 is TGCGCCAGCAGCCCAATTGGCGCGGGTCGGTACTTC. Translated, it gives CASSPIGAGRYF.